This entry lists 9 T cell receptor beta chains sequenced from one sample in a study of blood T cell repertoires in COVID-19. Profiling relied on immunoSEQ multiplex PCR, and the TCRdb table lists in-frame clones only, not all of them. Found here are 150,000 to 200,000 clones, around 82% of them singletons; the top ten hold 4.5% to 7.5%. Specimen: PBMCs or T cells enriched from blood (not recorded which). The source of these receptors is a middle-aged man who had recovered from COVID-19.

This sequence joins TRBV6-1 and TRBJ2-7; possibly TRBD2 for D (6 bases). The CDR3 contains 13 residues. Trimming shortened V by 3 bases and J by 0 bases, and 6 bases separated the two germline ends. CDR1 and CDR2 from the germline V gene are MNHNS and SASEGT. CDR3 sequence reads: CASSEGGSYEQYF. CDR3 sequence (DNA): TGTGCCAGCAGTGAGGGGGGCTCCTACGAGCAGTACTTC.

This chain connects TRBV6-5 to TRBJ1-3; 7 positions match TRBD1. The V and J ends lost 4 bases and 0 bases, in that order; junction bases with no gene match: 3. The germline V gene encodes CDR1 MNHEY and CDR2 SVGAGI. The CDR3 contains 15 residues. The CDR3 DNA sequence: TGTGCCAGCAGTTCGGGGGACAGCTCTGGAAACACCATATATTTT. Its protein is CASSSGDSSGNTIYF.

The genes are TRBV7-2 and TRBJ2-3; possibly TRBD2 for D (6 bases). Between the trimmed V and J ends, which lost 2 bases and 4 bases, there was a span of 13 bases. Germline CDR1 SGHTA, CDR2 FQGNSA. This CDR3 contains 15 residues. Here the CDR3 DNA reads TGTGCCAGCAGCTTACAACCGGGGGTAGCAGATACGCAGTATTTT. It is translated as CASSLQPGVADTQYF.

This CDR3 is CASSPRAGMDTEAFF. Written as DNA, the CDR3 is TGTGCCAGCAGCCCTCGGGCAGGGATGGACACTGAAGCTTTCTTT. The J gene is TRBJ1-1, the V gene TRBV5-4, with a tentative D call TRBD1 (5 bases). V was trimmed by 4 bases and J by 3 bases, leaving 16 bases between them. Germline V lookup: CDR1 SGHNT, CDR2 YYREEE (reference sequence). The CDR3 is 15 amino acids.

The chain has TRBV7-3 and TRBJ1-2; D gene ambiguous. CDR3 length equals 13 residues. V dropped 1 base and J dropped 4 bases, with 7 bases sitting between them. Germline assignment: CDR1 SGHTA and CDR2 FQGTGA. The CDR3 DNA sequence: TGTGCCAGCAGCTTAATGCCAGGCTATGGCTACACCTTC. This sequence encodes CASSLMPGYGYTF.

Turning to this clone: The junction departs from germline at one end; a sequencing error may be responsible. This sequence joins TRBV7-6 and TRBJ2-2; D is possibly TRBD1 (6 bases). This CDR3 is 16 amino acids long. Germline V gene data show CDR1 as SGHVS and CDR2 as FNYEAQ. CDR3 loop: CASSTVSGAKTGELFF. The CDR3 coding sequence is TGTGCCAGCAGCACAGTTTCAGGGGCGAAAACCGGGGAGCTGTTTTTT.

This chain joins TRBV10-3 and TRBJ2-5; 8 nucleotides align to TRBD2. The CDR3 contains 14 residues. Germline V lookup: CDR1 ENHRY, CDR2 SYGVKD. Unmatched junction bases numbered 7, after V lost 6 bases and J lost 4 bases. The DNA of the CDR3 is TGTGCCATCAGCTCCGCGGGAGGATCAGAGACCCAGTACTTC. This codes for CAISSAGGSETQYF.

This rearrangement joins TRBV5-4 to TRBJ2-5; possibly TRBD2 for D (6 bases). Trimming stripped 3 bases from V and 2 bases from J, with 17 bases between. The CDR3 runs to 16 residues. CDR1 is SGHNT and CDR2 is YYREEE in the germline V gene (reference sequence). CDR3 residues: CASSSPGVGGQETQYF. In DNA form, the CDR3 reads TGTGCCAGCAGCTCCCCCGGGGTCGGGGGACAAGAGACCCAGTACTTC.

The chain has TRBV5-4 and TRBJ1-2, with TRBD1 matching 10 bases. With V trimmed by 6 bases and J by 8 bases, 10 bases remained unmatched. This CDR3 contains 14 residues. Germline V CDR1 and CDR2: SGHNT, YYREEE (reference sequence). CDR3 loop: CASNEGTGVSGYTF. The CDR3 DNA reads as TGTGCCAGCAACGAGGGGACAGGGGTTAGCGGCTACACCTTC.